This T cell receptor (beta chain) was documented in a study of blood T cell repertoires in COVID-19. Authors' processing steps: Reference gene primer amplification in the assay estimated nucleated cell counts. The repertoire was sequenced with immunoSEQ multiplex PCR; TCRdb's copy has only in-frame clones and lacks some. From that table come the V and J calls and clone size; the DNA was used to work out D and trimming. The sample carries about 280,000 clones, approximately 85% recorded once. Germline V CDR1 and CDR2: MNHEY, SVGEGT. This CDR3 contains 16 residues. The V and J ends lost 5 bases and 3 bases, in that order; junction bases with no gene match: 8.

The sequence was obtained from a man younger than 35 with active or convalescent COVID-19. The chain links TRBV6-2 or TRBV6-3 to TRBJ2-1, with TRBD2 matching over 9 bases. Source material: peripheral blood. CDR3 bases: TGTGCCAGCAGTACCCCCCCAGCGGGGGGCTACAATGAGCAGTTCTTC. Translated, it gives CASSTPPAGGYNEQFF.